This TCR beta chain is from a study of cytomegalovirus exposure and HLA in healthy donors. With 60 Vbeta and 13 Jbeta primers, the PCR was carried out. The data were produced by immunoSEQ multiplex PCR, yet TCRdb's version contains in-frame clones alone and is incomplete. The sample holds about 96,000 clones, about 70% seen once. This clone showed up just a few times. Its antigen is still unknown. Germline V gene sequence: CDR1 SGHAT, CDR2 FQDESV (reference sequence). The CDR3 covers 15 residues. V trimming: 1 base; J trimming: 0 bases; junction bases outside the gene matches: 3. Overall study findings and caveats: V segments that were indistinguishable, TRBV6-2 and TRBV6-3 among them, were omitted from analysis.

Sequencing was carried out using PBMCs. The chain uses TRBV11-1 and TRBJ2-7; 7 bases align to TRBD2. This receptor was taken from a female donor in good health and CMV-seropositive. The CDR3 loop reads CASSLVGGSSYEQYF. The CDR3 nucleotides read TGTGCCAGCAGCTTAGTCGGCGGGAGCTCCTACGAGCAGTACTTC.